The entry below describes one T cell receptor (beta chain). The record originates from a study of cytomegalovirus exposure and HLA in healthy donors. Clones were read by immunoSEQ multiplex PCR, and TCRdb kept only the in-frame ones, dropping some. The sample carries some 120,000 clones, almost 90% recorded once. V gave up 4 bases and J gave up 3 bases; unmatched junction bases: 12. From germline, CDR1 is MDHEN and CDR2 SYDVKM. The length of the CDR3 is 16 residues. This TCR was recovered from a man under 40 in good health and CMV-seronegative. This chain uses TRBV28 with TRBJ2-7; 7 bases map to TRBD2. The specimen was PBMCs. In DNA form, the CDR3 reads TGTGCCAGCAGTTCATCCCTAGCGGACTCTTACTACGAGCAGTACTTC. Its protein product is CASSSSLADSYYEQYF.